One sample yielded the 15 T cell receptor beta chains listed below, sequenced in a study of T cell changes during pregnancy in multiple sclerosis (dated 2019 in TCRdb). Libraries came from the immunoSEQ multiplex PCR assay. The source is immuneACCESS, and TCRdb retained only in-frame sequences with V and J called. Part of the clones is not carried over; for the studies checked, unresolved V genes explain less than half of this, and the remainder is unexplained. The sample table holds about 110,000 clones, of which about 90% were seen once. About 0.78% of the sample comes from the top ten. The sequencing here drew on peripheral blood, taken in the third trimester of pregnancy. The receptors here all came from a female donor in good health, enrolled as a control in a pregnancy study.

J is TRBJ1-5 and V is TRBV6-1; D is unclear. Trimming cost V 1 base and J 7 bases, with 11 bases left between them. The CDR3 is 14 amino acids. CDR1 MNHNS and CDR2 SASEGT come from the germline V gene. CDR3 sequence (DNA): TGTGCCAGCAGTGAAGGAGAAGGAGGGCAGCCCCAGCATTTT. Protein product: CASSEGEGGQPQHF.

The rearrangement uses TRBV5-4 and TRBJ2-3; 8 bases fit TRBD2. The CDR3 has 15 residues. V gave up 1 base and J gave up 1 base; unmatched junction bases: 2. CDR1 and CDR2 (germline): SGHNT, YYREEE (reference sequence). CDR3 coding DNA: TGTGCCAGCAGCTTGTCGGGGGGGCGCACAGATACGCAGTATTTT. It translates to CASSLSGGRTDTQYF.

This clone was seen a single time. J is TRBJ2-1 and V is TRBV5-8; TRBD1 matches 9 bases. The CDR3 covers 17 residues. Germline trimming cut 0 bases from V and 3 bases from J; bases unmatched to any gene: 7. Germline V gene lookup returns CDR1 SGHTS and CDR2 YDEGEE. The CDR3 reads CASSLVTGTGLYNEQFF. CDR3 coding DNA: TGTGCCAGCAGCTTGGTAACTGGGACAGGGCTCTACAATGAGCAGTTCTTC. Supplemented by reference TRBV5-8 and TRBJ2-1, the full variable domain reads EAGVTQSPTHLIKTRGQQATLRCSPISGHTSVYWYQQALGLGLQFLLWYDEGEERNRGNFPPRFSGRQFPNYSSELNVNALELEDSALYLCASSLVTGTGLYNEQFFGPGTRLTVL.

The chain couples TRBV5-8 to TRBJ1-1; D perhaps matches TRBD1 (5 bases). Trimming left V 1 base short and J 1 base short, with 8 bases between. This CDR3 comprises 14 residues. Germline values: CDR1 SGHTS, CDR2 YDEGEE. CDR3 residues: CASSLRGQNTEAFF. In DNA, the CDR3 is TGTGCCAGCAGCTTGAGGGGCCAGAACACTGAAGCTTTCTTT.

The rearrangement joins TRBV7-2 to TRBJ2-7; perhaps TRBD2 as D (6 bases). CDR3 length equals 17 residues. V lost 3 bases and J 6 bases, leaving 24 bases between the germline ends. Germline V gene data show CDR1 as SGHTA and CDR2 as FQGNSA. Written as DNA, the CDR3 is TGTGCCAGCAGCTTTTTTAGTGCCGTTGGAGGGACCGGCGAGCAGTACTTC. This translates into CASSFFSAVGGTGEQYF.

The CDR3 loop is CASDLQGNTEAFF. The CDR3 DNA reads TGTGCCAGCGACCTACAGGGCAACACTGAAGCTTTCTTT. The gene calls are TRBV13 and TRBJ1-1; the D gene is possibly TRBD1 (6 bases). The CDR3 runs to 13 residues. V was clipped by 8 bases and J by 2 bases, with 12 bases between them. Germline loops: CDR1 PRHDT, CDR2 FYEKMQ (reference sequence).

This rearrangement joins TRBV4-3 to TRBJ1-6; D remains ambiguous. The V gene lost 0 bases and the J gene lost 7 bases, with 10 bases spanning the gap. The CDR3 covers 15 residues. The germline V gene has CDR1 LGHNA and CDR2 YSLEER. CDR3 DNA: TGCGCCAGCAGCCAAGATAGTACAGCAAATTCACCCCTCCACTTT. It translates to CASSQDSTANSPLHF.

The chain recombines TRBV30 with TRBJ1-2; TRBD1 matches at 7 bases. The CDR3 sequence is 14 residues long. The germline V gene encodes CDR1 GTSNPN and CDR2 SVGIG (reference sequence). V was clipped by 0 bases and J by 5 bases; unmatched bases: 6. The DNA of the CDR3 is TGTGCCTGGAGTGTACGGGACAGACAGTATGGCTACACCTTC. Its protein is CAWSVRDRQYGYTF.

This chain joins TRBV2 and TRBJ2-6; TRBD1 matches at 9 bases. With V trimmed by 5 bases and J by 2 bases, 1 base remained unmatched. The length of the CDR3 is 15 residues. Germline V gene lookup returns CDR1 SNHLY and CDR2 FYNNEI. CDR3 nucleotides: TGTGCCAGCAGTTGGACAGGGGCTGGGGCCAACGTCCTGACTTTC. Amino acid sequence: CASSWTGAGANVLTF.

J is TRBJ1-2 and V is TRBV4-3, with a weak D call TRBD1 (5 bases). Germline-derived CDR1 and CDR2 are LGHNA and YSLEER. V was clipped by 0 bases and J by 7 bases, with 21 bases between them. This CDR3 region has 17 residues. CDR3 in DNA: TGCGCCAGCAGCCAAGAGGACCCAGGAACCCATAGGGGTGGCTACACCTTC. Protein product: CASSQEDPGTHRGGYTF.

The chain joins TRBV7-8 to TRBJ2-2, with 12 bases aligning to TRBD1. There are 17 residues in the CDR3. Unmatched junction bases numbered 10, after V lost 5 bases and J lost 6 bases. In germline, CDR1 is SGHVS, CDR2 FQNEAQ. CDR3 loop: CASSPRPGQGASGELFF. DNA of the CDR3: TGTGCCAGCAGCCCCCGACCGGGACAGGGGGCCTCCGGGGAGCTGTTTTTT.

The V and J genes are TRBV9 and TRBJ1-1; 9 positions agree with TRBD1. Germline assignment: CDR1 SGDLS and CDR2 YYNGEE. The CDR3 consists of 15 residues. After removal of 3 bases from V and 3 bases from J, the junction contained 6 bases not matched to a gene. The CDR3, as DNA: TGTGCCAGCAGCGCCGGGGACAGGGTGTACACTGAAGCTTTCTTT. The encoded protein is CASSAGDRVYTEAFF.

The chain joins TRBV18 to TRBJ1-4; D not resolved. The CDR3 extends over 14 amino acids. Trimming removed 6 bases from V and 4 bases from J, with 12 bases in between. CDR1 and CDR2 (germline): KGHSH, LQKENI. The CDR3 DNA is TGTGCCAGCTCGTCGGCGGGGTTTAATGAAAAACTGTTTTTT. Encoded protein: CASSSAGFNEKLFF.

The V call is TRBV2, the J call TRBJ1-2; 9 bases map to TRBD1. CDR1 SNHLY and CDR2 FYNNEI come from the germline V gene. There are 15 residues in the CDR3. V was pared by 6 bases and J by 4 bases, with 9 bases of the junction left unmatched. Written as DNA, the CDR3 is TGTGCCAGCAGGCACGGGACAGGGCTCGGCTATGGCTACACCTTC. Its translation is CASRHGTGLGYGYTF.

The chain has TRBV7-2 and TRBJ2-4; a weak D match, TRBD1 (5 bases). V was trimmed by 3 bases and J by 8 bases, leaving 8 bases between them. The CDR3 has 12 amino acids. Germline loops: CDR1 SGHTA, CDR2 FQGNSA. In DNA, the CDR3 is TGTGCCAGCAGCTTCACAGGAGACATTCAGTACTTC. This translates into CASSFTGDIQYF.